This TCR beta chain was observed in a study of shared clonotypes between healthy human individuals. V dropped 5 bases and J dropped 2; count of bases not matched to a gene: 3. Germline V CDR1 and CDR2: ENHRY, SYGVKD. CDR3 length equals 14 residues. On this clone itself: The target antigen is unknown.

Naive CD8 populations comprised CD45RO-negative cells positively selected for CCR7, excluding terminally differentiated effector memory CD45RA+ cells. Study-wide points: Compared with clonotypes that all four donors shared, non-shared clonotypes had lower generation probabilities.

The data were produced by immunoSEQ multiplex PCR, yet TCRdb's version contains in-frame clones alone and is incomplete. The sample has roughly 2 million clones; 85% to 95% are singletons. The chain uses TRBV10-3 and TRBJ2-7, with 10 bases identical to TRBD2. Sequencing input: naive CD8+ T cells sorted from blood. The clonotype was recovered from a man between 18 and 29 years old in good health. CDR3 sequence: CAISTSGNAYEQYF. The CDR3 nucleotides read TGTGCCATCAGTACTAGCGGGAACGCCTACGAGCAGTACTTC.